This T cell receptor beta chain was found in a study of PD-1 blockade in classical Hodgkin lymphoma. Study conclusions and caveats: Patients were excluded if nivolumab began under 1 year after ASCT (the autologous transplant).

Profiled with immunoSEQ multiplex PCR; TCRdb holds only in-frame clones, not every one. This table holds tens of thousands of clones, approximately 89% found once. Germline loops: CDR1 LNHDA, CDR2 SQIVND (reference sequence). Between the trimmed V and J ends, which lost 6 bases and 3 bases, there was a span of 14 bases. The CDR3 length is 14 residues. Time point reported: cycle 4 day 1 (C4D1), after five to seven weeks of nivolumab. Brentuximab vedotin exposure varied among the patients, all of whom had relapsed after autologous stem cell transplantation. Turning to this clone: Its antigen is still unknown.

The rearrangement links TRBV19 to TRBJ1-2, with a possible D match to TRBD1 (5 bases). The source of this sequence is a human donor with classical Hodgkin lymphoma. The input for sequencing was peripheral blood mononuclear cells (PBMCs), taken before the fourth cycle of nivolumab. As DNA, the CDR3 is TGTGCCAGTAGCGTTGCCGGGACGGACTATGGCTACACCTTC. As protein: CASSVAGTDYGYTF.